These 20 T cell receptor beta chains share one sample of origin, sequenced in a study of neurological immune-mediated disorders. Using its own MiXCR run on the 5' RACE reads, TCRdb lists one record per CDR3 protein. Here the sample spans under 70,000 distinct CDR3 sequences, under 4.5% being singletons. Sequenced input: PBMCs. These receptors were collected from a woman younger than 45 with multiple sclerosis.

This clonotype was counted at least ten times. V and J are TRBV7-2 and TRBJ2-1; D gene ambiguous. Trimming took off 2 bases at V and 6 bases at J, with 11 bases between the two ends. CDR1 SGHTA and CDR2 FQGNSA come from the germline V gene. There are 14 residues in the CDR3. This CDR3 is CASSLNPPSNEQFF. As DNA, the CDR3 is TGTGCCAGCAGCTTAAATCCCCCTTCCAATGAGCAGTTCTTC.

This clonotype was detected many times. The rearrangement joins TRBV12-3 or TRBV12-4 to TRBJ2-1; TRBD2 matches at 13 bases. V gave up 4 bases and J gave up 4 bases; unmatched junction bases: 1. CDR3 length: 15 amino acids. The CDR3 reads CASSSTSGGYNEQFF. As DNA, the CDR3 is TGTGCCAGCAGTTCGACTAGCGGGGGGTACAATGAGCAGTTCTTC.

This clonotype was seen many times. The genes are TRBV7-2 and TRBJ2-2, with D possibly matching TRBD2 (5 bases). CDR3 length: 15 amino acids. V lost 6 bases, J lost 4 bases, and 15 bases lay in between. Germline CDR1 is SGHTA and CDR2 is FQGNSA. The CDR3 loop is CASRFRSSGTGELFF. The CDR3 DNA is TGTGCCAGCAGATTCCGGTCCAGCGGCACCGGGGAGCTGTTTTTT.

This clonotype came up many times. This chain joins TRBV20-1 and TRBJ1-2, with D unresolved. Germline values: CDR1 DFQATT, CDR2 SNEGSKA (reference sequence). The CDR3 runs 13 residues. The CDR3 is CSPGQSHNYGYTF. For the CDR3, the DNA is TGCAGCCCTGGCCAGTCCCATAACTATGGCTACACCTTC.

The sample holds a few counts of this clonotype. A much larger clone differs from this one at a single base, so this may be a read error. This chain connects TRBV10-3 to TRBJ2-7, with unresolved D. V lost 6 bases and J 0 bases, leaving 6 bases between the germline ends. The CDR3 extends over 12 amino acids. Germline CDR1 ENHRY, CDR2 SYGVKD. DNA for the CDR3: TGTGCCATCAGGGAAAGCTCCTACGAGCAGTACTTC. Protein sequence: CAIRESSYEQYF.

This clonotype was recorded many times. The rearrangement joins TRBV5-1 to TRBJ2-7; 13 bases align to TRBD2. This CDR3 is built from 17 residues. Germline CDR1 SGHRS, CDR2 YFSETQ. The trim removed 3 bases at V and 3 bases at J, leaving 9 bases unmatched. CDR3 DNA: TGCGCCAGCAGCTCCGGGACTAGCGGGAATTTTAACTACGAGCAGTACTTC. Protein: CASSSGTSGNFNYEQYF.

In this sample, this clonotype turned up a few times. A junction end diverges from the germline sequence, so it may reflect a read error. This chain joins TRBV12-3 or TRBV12-4 and TRBJ1-6; D ambiguous. This CDR3 region has 11 residues. The CDR3 nucleotides read TGTGCCAGCAGTAACAATTCACCCCTCAACTTT. This codes for CASSNNSPLNF.

This clonotype came up many times. The CDR3, as DNA: TGTGCCAGCAGCTTGGCTGAGACCGGGGAGCTGTTTTTT. This gives the protein CASSLAETGELFF. The rearrangement joins TRBV5-6 to TRBJ2-2; D not certain. The germline V gene has CDR1 SGHDT and CDR2 YYEEEE. This CDR3 has 13 amino acids. Trimming cost V 0 bases and J 5 bases, with 5 bases left between them.

Many counts were recorded for this clonotype. The rearrangement uses TRBV6-1 and TRBJ1-1, with D tentatively TRBD1 (5 bases). Germline V CDR1 and CDR2: MNHNS, SASEGT. The CDR3 is 13 residues long. With 4 bases removed from V and 5 bases from J, the gap between germline ends came to 11 bases. The CDR3 sequence: CASSVEGWTEAFF. The CDR3 DNA reads as TGTGCCAGCAGTGTAGAGGGGTGGACTGAAGCTTTCTTT.

The table lists this clonotype with many counts. This sequence joins TRBV5-1 and TRBJ2-7; 8 bases agree with TRBD2. V was clipped by 3 bases and J by 2 bases; unmatched bases: 10. The CDR3 covers 16 residues. Germline V lookup: CDR1 SGHRS, CDR2 YFSETQ. Here the CDR3 DNA reads TGCGCCAGCAGCTGGCCGGGAGGGAGCCGGGCCTACGAGCAGTACTTC. The encoded protein is CASSWPGGSRAYEQYF.

This clonotype was detected ten times or more. The gene calls are TRBV7-9 and TRBJ1-1; unclear D gene. V lost 6 bases and J 0 bases, leaving 14 bases between the germline ends. The germline CDR1 and CDR2 sequences are SEHNR and FQNEAQ (reference sequence). The CDR3 consists of 15 residues. CDR3 DNA sequence: TGTGCCAGCAGGCCGGATGGTTGGGTGAACACTGAAGCTTTCTTT. This gives the protein CASRPDGWVNTEAFF.

This clonotype was recorded many times. This chain links TRBV5-1 with TRBJ2-1, with a weak D call TRBD2 (6 bases). The V end lost 6 bases, the J end lost 0 bases, and 16 bases lay between the germline ends. This CDR3 is built from 16 residues. Germline lookup yields CDR1 SGHRS and CDR2 YFSETQ. CDR3 sequence: CASTFRAGLSYNEQFF. DNA for the CDR3: TGCGCCAGCACGTTCCGGGCGGGGCTCTCCTACAATGAGCAGTTCTTC.

This clonotype was counted many times. The CDR3 DNA is TGTGCCAGCAGTTACGGGACTACCACGGGGGAGACCCAGTACTTC. This codes for CASSYGTTTGETQYF. This sequence joins TRBV6-5 and TRBJ2-5, with 7 bases that match TRBD2. This CDR3 comprises 15 residues. Germline V gene data show CDR1 as MNHEY and CDR2 as SVGAGI. Trimming removed 2 bases from V and 5 bases from J; junction bases left unmatched: 8.

This clonotype has ten or more counts. The chain combines TRBV10-3 with TRBJ2-1; TRBD2 matches at 9 bases. Germline V gene sequence: CDR1 ENHRY, CDR2 SYGVKD. The CDR3 is made up of 14 amino acids. The J segment lost 4 bases and the V segment lost 3 bases, leaving 1 base of the junction unmatched. CDR3 bases: TGTGCCATCAGTGATCTAGCGGGGTACAATGAGCAGTTCTTC. Amino acids: CAISDLAGYNEQFF.

This clonotype was seen many times. The chain couples TRBV20-1 to TRBJ2-7; 7 bases are a match to TRBD2. CDR1 and CDR2 from the germline V gene are DFQATT and SNEGSKA (reference sequence). The CDR3 loop spans 13 amino acids. Trimming cost V 6 bases and J 3 bases; bases outside gene matches: 8. CDR3 in amino acids: CSATGTTHYEQYF. CDR3 nucleotide sequence: TGCAGTGCCACCGGGACTACCCACTACGAGCAGTACTTC.

In its sample, this clonotype was seen many times. The V and J genes are TRBV20-1 and TRBJ1-2, with TRBD1 identical over 9 bases. The V gene end was trimmed by 7 bases and the J gene end by 7 bases; junction bases not matched to a gene: 10. CDR1 and CDR2 from the germline V gene are DFQATT and SNEGSKA (reference sequence). The length of the CDR3 is 13 residues. The CDR3 DNA reads TGCAGTGTTGGGGGACAGGGTTCTCGTGGCTACACCTTC. Its translation: CSVGGQGSRGYTF.

This clonotype has at least ten counts. The CDR3, as DNA: TGCGCCAGCAGCCGCGGGACTTCCCAAGAGACCCAGTACTTC. It codes for CASSRGTSQETQYF. The chain has TRBV5-1 and TRBJ2-5; D is perhaps TRBD2 (6 bases). V lost 4 bases, J lost 1 base, and 11 bases lay in between. The germline CDR1 and CDR2 sequences are SGHRS and YFSETQ. The CDR3 spans 14 residues.

Ten or more counts support this clonotype. This sequence joins TRBV5-1 and TRBJ2-1, with 9 bases aligning to TRBD2. CDR3 length equals 18 residues. V lost 7 bases and J lost 3; bases outside the gene matches: 17. Germline values: CDR1 SGHRS, CDR2 YFSETQ. CDR3 DNA sequence: TGCGCCAGCGCACGCCCCCGGGGGGGAGCGGGGGGCTACAATGAGCAGTTCTTC. The encoded protein is CASARPRGGAGGYNEQFF.

This clonotype was detected ten times or more. Here the CDR3 reads CASSLGLAVTDTQYF. The CDR3 coding sequence is TGTGCCAGCAGCCTAGGACTAGCGGTAACAGATACGCAGTATTTT. This sequence joins TRBV3-1 and TRBJ2-3; 10 nucleotides line up with TRBD2. The trim removed 4 bases at V and 3 bases at J, leaving 4 bases unmatched. The length of the CDR3 is 15 residues. CDR1 LGHDT and CDR2 YNNKEL come from the germline V gene (reference sequence).

The CDR3 DNA reads TGTGCCAGCAGTTTTTCGGGACTAAGGGACCGGGGGACCCAGTACTTC. This codes for CASSFSGLRDRGTQYF. The chain links TRBV12-3 or TRBV12-4 to TRBJ2-5, with 7 bases that match TRBD2. The CDR3 extends over 16 amino acids. With 3 bases clipped from V and 7 bases from J, the junction kept 14 bases outside the gene matches.